The next 8 T cell receptor beta chains were all read from a single sample in a study of ipilimumab plus nivolumab after autologous stem cell transplantation. Clones were read by immunoSEQ multiplex PCR, and TCRdb kept only the in-frame ones, dropping some. The sample yields about 16,000 clones, around 68% seen once. The input for sequencing was PBMCs, taken in a trial of ipilimumab plus nivolumab as post-transplant consolidation. The receptors derive from a male donor with diffuse large B-cell lymphoma.

This rearrangement joins TRBV25-1 to TRBJ2-7; 9 bases match TRBD2. Germline CDR1 reads MGHDK; CDR2 reads SYGVNS. CDR3 size: 14 residues. After removal of 5 bases from V and 3 bases from J, the junction contained 5 bases not matched to a gene. CDR3 in amino acids: CASSWREGGYEQYF. The CDR3 region has the DNA TGTGCCAGCAGTTGGCGGGAGGGTGGCTACGAGCAGTACTTC.

The V call is TRBV23-1, the J call TRBJ2-7, with a tentative D call TRBD1 (5 bases). TRBV23-1 qualifies as an ORF whose function is uncertain. The V and J ends lost 2 bases and 5 bases respectively, with 19 bases between them. This CDR3 spans 16 amino acids. The CDR3 DNA sequence: TGCGCCAGCAGTCAACCCCGACAGAAGGAAGACCACGAGCAGTACTTC. Translated, it gives CASSQPRQKEDHEQYF.

This chain uses TRBV7-2 with TRBJ1-1; maybe TRBD1 (5 bases). Trimming cost V 5 bases and J 1 base, with 14 bases left between them. Per the germline V gene, CDR1 is SGHTA and CDR2 is FQGNSA. CDR3 length: 15 residues. The CDR3 DNA is TGTGCCAGCAGCCCATTTTCGACAGAGAACACTGAAGCTTTCTTT. This encodes CASSPFSTENTEAFF.

This chain joins TRBV19 and TRBJ2-2; D not resolved. Germline V gene sequence: CDR1 LNHDA, CDR2 SQIVND (reference sequence). V was clipped by 7 bases and J by 6 bases, with 15 bases between them. The CDR3 runs to 14 residues. The CDR3 DNA follows: TGTGCCAGTAAGGGATTTAGTGGCTCCGGGGAGCTGTTTTTT. Translated, it gives CASKGFSGSGELFF.

This clone has a handful of counts. The rearrangement joins TRBV30 to TRBJ2-1, with a weak D call TRBD1 (6 bases). V lost 0 bases, J lost 6 bases, and 12 bases lay in between. The CDR3 is 14 residues long. The germline CDR1 and CDR2 sequences are GTSNPN and SVGIG (reference sequence). CDR3 DNA: TGTGCCTGGAGTGTTCAGGGGAGCCGCAATGAGCAGTTCTTC. As protein: CAWSVQGSRNEQFF.

The V and J genes are TRBV2 and TRBJ2-2; 11 bases map to TRBD2. The CDR3 has 15 residues. Looked up from germline, CDR1 is SNHLY and CDR2 is FYNNEI. The trim removed 6 bases at V and 5 bases at J, leaving 5 bases unmatched. CDR3 sequence: CASSVTSGSTGELFF. For the CDR3, the DNA is TGTGCCAGCAGCGTCACTAGCGGGAGTACCGGGGAGCTGTTTTTT.

The chain employs TRBV11-2 and TRBJ2-1; 7 nucleotides line up with TRBD2. Germline CDR1 reads SGHAT; CDR2 reads FQNNGV. The V gene end was trimmed by 3 bases and the J gene end by 7 bases; junction bases not matched to a gene: 9. CDR3 length equals 15 residues. The DNA for the CDR3 is TGTGCCAGCAGCTTGGGGAGGGCCACCTCAAATGAGCAGTTCTTC. Translation: CASSLGRATSNEQFF.

CDR3 amino acids: CASSLALAGGPAEQFF. For the CDR3, the DNA is TGCGCCAGCAGCTTGGCCTTAGCGGGGGGGCCCGCTGAGCAGTTCTTC. J is TRBJ2-1 and V is TRBV5-1; 11 bases align to TRBD2. The CDR3 totals 16 residues. Germline values: CDR1 SGHRS, CDR2 YFSETQ. With 0 bases clipped from V and 9 bases from J, the junction kept 8 bases outside the gene matches.